The next 4 T cell receptor beta chains were all read from a single sample in a study of regulatory and conventional T cells in RAG deficiency. Blood CD4+ CD25-low CD127-high conventional T cells supplied the genomic DNA template. Data came from immunoSEQ multiplex PCR; TCRdb stores just in-frame clones and leaves some out. Of tens of thousands of clones in the sample, roughly 96% were seen once. These sequences were also reported in another study, on regulatory T cells. From that second work: Amplification used 52 TRBV primers and 13 TRBJ primers.

Sequencing was done on a sample of CD25- CD4+ T cells sorted from blood. The receptors derive from a human donor in good health.

V usage is TRBV9 and J usage is TRBJ2-7; D possibly corresponds to TRBD1 (6 bases). V lost 4 bases and J 0 bases, leaving 11 bases between the germline ends. The CDR3 consists of 14 residues. Germline-derived CDR1 and CDR2 are SGDLS and YYNGEE. CDR3 in DNA: TGTGCCAGCAGCCCTCGGACAGCCTCCTACGAGCAGTACTTC. It yields the protein CASSPRTASYEQYF.

This clone was picked up one time. The chain employs TRBV7-2 and TRBJ2-1; D not certain. Germline V gene data show CDR1 as SGHTA and CDR2 as FQGNSA. Deletions cut 3 bases from V and 0 bases from J, with 9 bases between. This CDR3 is built from 15 residues. The CDR3 protein is CASSFFAVSYNEQFF. The CDR3 region has the DNA TGTGCCAGCAGCTTTTTCGCGGTCTCCTACAATGAGCAGTTCTTC.

Note on this clone: A read error may produce the germline difference seen at one junction end. V usage is TRBV6-1 and J usage is TRBJ2-7, with 8 nucleotides matching TRBD2. The CDR3 has 12 amino acids. Per germline, CDR1 MNHNS and CDR2 SASEGT. The CDR3 region is CASSPNGGGPFF. In DNA form, the CDR3 reads TGTGCCAGCAGTCCCAACGGGGGGGGGCCTTTCTTC.

The chain joins TRBV5-1 to TRBJ2-3; 8 bases are shared with TRBD2. The CDR3 is 16 amino acids. Per germline, CDR1 SGHRS and CDR2 YFSETQ. V lost 4 bases to trimming and J lost 0 bases; unmatched junction nucleotides: 7. CDR3 sequence (DNA): TGCGCCAGCAGCACACTTAGCGGGGCTAGCACAGATACGCAGTATTTT. Translating gives CASSTLSGASTDTQYF.